What follows describes a single T cell receptor beta chain. Its matching antigen is unknown. CDR1 and CDR2 from the germline V gene are MGHDK and SYGVNS. This CDR3 is built from 16 residues. Unmatched junction bases numbered 9, after V lost 5 bases and J lost 4 bases. These data are taken from a study of T cell responses to AZD1222 COVID-19 vaccine. Overall study findings and caveats: Baseline antibody screening turned up just six seropositive AZD1222 recipients.

The method was immunoSEQ multiplex PCR; TCRdb's version includes in-frame clones alone and lacks a portion of them. The sample lists under 200,000 clones, 92% seen once, with about 1.5% in the top ten. The input for sequencing was peripheral blood, taken 28 days after the second AZD1222 dose. This receptor was taken from an adult who received the AZD1222 COVID-19 vaccine. The chain employs TRBV25-1 and TRBJ2-3, with 10 bases matching TRBD1. The CDR3 sequence: CASSNSDRGLSDTQYF. The CDR3 DNA reads TGTGCCAGCAGTAACTCGGACAGGGGGTTGTCAGATACGCAGTATTTT.